This T cell receptor beta chain was recovered during a study of T cells after yellow fever vaccination. Study context: Preparation of fractions with low cell numbers was performed using SMART-Seq v4 Ultra Low Input.

Study-wide results and caveats: A large majority of primary-vaccination clones showed up again after the booster (roughly 95% CD4, about 90% CD8).

MiXCR was run by TCRdb on the 5' RACE reads, yielding one entry per CDR3 protein. The sample holds 200,000 to 300,000 distinct CDR3 sequences, approximately 6.8% seen once. In this sample, this clonotype turned up many times. The target antigen is unknown. The CDR3 spans 15 residues. Germline CDR1 SGHRS, CDR2 YFSETQ. V lost 5 bases and J lost 5; bases outside the gene matches: 8. This specimen was CD4+ T cells sorted from PBMCs, taken on the day of the yellow fever booster vaccination. This clonotype was obtained from a young man who received the YFV17D yellow fever vaccine. V is TRBV5-1 and J is TRBJ2-2; 8 bases match TRBD1. The CDR3 loop is CASSTRTGRTGELFF. CDR3 sequence (DNA): TGCGCCAGCAGTACTAGGACAGGGCGAACCGGGGAGCTGTTTTTT.